This T cell receptor beta chain was sequenced for a study of shared clonotypes between healthy human individuals. Findings and limits, study-wide: Sampling covered blood only; tissue repertoires likely differ.

TCRdb's copy holds only in-frame clones and misses some; the assay was immunoSEQ multiplex PCR. The sample lists around 980,000 clones, around 78% occurring once. The donors, all of them Caucasian adults, lived in Nashville, Tennessee. Remarks on this clone: Its antigen is still unknown.

This CDR3 region has 15 residues. In germline, CDR1 is MNHEY, CDR2 SVGAGI. J was trimmed by 1 base and V by 6 bases; bases with no gene match: 2. The sample comprised memory CD4+ T cells from PBMCs. As to subset: CD45RA-negative fraction. V usage is TRBV6-5 and J usage is TRBJ2-5; TRBD2 agrees at 13 bases. This receptor was taken from a man aged 18-30 years in good health. Some clones in this sample may be carry-over from other donors' samples. DNA for the CDR3: TGTGCCAGCAGCGGACTAGCGGGAGCCCAAGAGACCCAGTACTTC. As protein: CASSGLAGAQETQYF.